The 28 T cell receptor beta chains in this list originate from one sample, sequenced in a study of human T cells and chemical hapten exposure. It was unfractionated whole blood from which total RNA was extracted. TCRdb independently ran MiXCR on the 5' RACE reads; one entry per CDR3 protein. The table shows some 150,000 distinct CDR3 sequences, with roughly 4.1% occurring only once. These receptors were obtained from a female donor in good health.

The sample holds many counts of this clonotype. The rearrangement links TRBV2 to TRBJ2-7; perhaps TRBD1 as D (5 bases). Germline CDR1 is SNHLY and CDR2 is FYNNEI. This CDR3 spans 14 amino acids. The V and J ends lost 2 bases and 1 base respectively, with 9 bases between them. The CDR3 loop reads CASSEQGVSYEQYF. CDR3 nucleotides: TGTGCCAGCAGTGAACAGGGCGTATCCTACGAGCAGTACTTC.

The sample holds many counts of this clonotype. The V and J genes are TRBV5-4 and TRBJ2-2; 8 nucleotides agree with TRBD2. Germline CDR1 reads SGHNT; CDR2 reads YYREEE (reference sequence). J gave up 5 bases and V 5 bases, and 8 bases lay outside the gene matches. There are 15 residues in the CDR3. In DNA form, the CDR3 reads TGTGCCAGCAGTTCAGACGGGGGGGGGACCGGGGAGCTGTTTTTT. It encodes CASSSDGGGTGELFF.

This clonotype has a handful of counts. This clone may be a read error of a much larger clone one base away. CDR3 sequence: CASRGGNYGDTF. The CDR3 region has the DNA TGTGCCAGCCGGGGGGGGAACTATGGCGACACCTTC. This chain connects TRBV6-5 to TRBJ1-2; D perhaps matches TRBD1 (5 bases). The CDR3 is 12 residues long. The germline gives CDR1 MNHEY, CDR2 SVGAGI.

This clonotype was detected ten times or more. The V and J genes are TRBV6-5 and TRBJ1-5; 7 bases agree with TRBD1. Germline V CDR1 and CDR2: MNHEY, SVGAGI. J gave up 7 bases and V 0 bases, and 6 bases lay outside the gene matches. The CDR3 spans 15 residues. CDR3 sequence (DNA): TGTGCCAGCAGTTACTCGATGACAGGGAACCAGCCCCAGCATTTT. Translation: CASSYSMTGNQPQHF.

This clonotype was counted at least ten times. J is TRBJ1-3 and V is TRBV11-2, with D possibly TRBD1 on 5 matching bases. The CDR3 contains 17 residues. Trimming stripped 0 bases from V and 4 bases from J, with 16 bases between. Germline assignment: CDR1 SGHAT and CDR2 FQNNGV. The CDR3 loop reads CASSLDLGLSAGNTIYF. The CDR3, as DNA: TGTGCCAGCAGCTTAGATCTGGGACTCTCTGCCGGAAACACCATATATTTT.

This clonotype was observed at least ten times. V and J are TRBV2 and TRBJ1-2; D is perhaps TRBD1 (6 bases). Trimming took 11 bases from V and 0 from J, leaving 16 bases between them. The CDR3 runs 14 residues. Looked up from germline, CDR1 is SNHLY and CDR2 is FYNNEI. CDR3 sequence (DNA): TGTGCCCCCGGGGGCAGCAGCCCTAACTATGGCTACACCTTC. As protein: CAPGGSSPNYGYTF.

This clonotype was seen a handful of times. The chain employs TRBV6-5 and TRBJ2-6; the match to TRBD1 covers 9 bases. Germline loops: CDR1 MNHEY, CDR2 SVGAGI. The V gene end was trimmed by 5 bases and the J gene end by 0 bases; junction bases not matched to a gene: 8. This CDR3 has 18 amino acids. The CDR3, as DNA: TGTGCCAGCAGTGCCCGGACAGGGGTCGGCTCTGGGGCCAACGTCCTGACTTTC. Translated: CASSARTGVGSGANVLTF.

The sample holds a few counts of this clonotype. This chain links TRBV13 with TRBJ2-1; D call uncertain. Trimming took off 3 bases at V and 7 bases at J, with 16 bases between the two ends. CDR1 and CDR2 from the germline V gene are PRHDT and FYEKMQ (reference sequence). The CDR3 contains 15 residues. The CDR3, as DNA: TGTGCCAGCAGCTTCCATGGGTCCAGGAAGAATGAGCAGTTCTTC. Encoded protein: CASSFHGSRKNEQFF.

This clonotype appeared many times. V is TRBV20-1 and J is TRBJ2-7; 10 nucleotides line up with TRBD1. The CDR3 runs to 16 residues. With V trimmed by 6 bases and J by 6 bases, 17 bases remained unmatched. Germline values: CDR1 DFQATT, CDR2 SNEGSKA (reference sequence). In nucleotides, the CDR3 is TGCAGTGCCAACTACATCCCGGGACAGGGGAGAGGCGAGCAGTACTTC. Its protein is CSANYIPGQGRGEQYF.

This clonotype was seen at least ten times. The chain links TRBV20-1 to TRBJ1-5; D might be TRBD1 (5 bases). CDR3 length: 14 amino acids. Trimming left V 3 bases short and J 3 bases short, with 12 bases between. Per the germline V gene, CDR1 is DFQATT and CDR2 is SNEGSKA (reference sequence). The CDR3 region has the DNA TGCAGTGCTAGCGGTGGGGGATCCAATCAGCCCCAGCATTTT. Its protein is CSASGGGSNQPQHF.

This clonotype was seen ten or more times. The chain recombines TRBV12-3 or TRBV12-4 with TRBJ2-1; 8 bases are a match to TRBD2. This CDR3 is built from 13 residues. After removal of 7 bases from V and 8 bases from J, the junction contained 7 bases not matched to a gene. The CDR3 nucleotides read TGTGCCAGCACCAGGACTAGCCGGGATGAGCAGTTCTTC. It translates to CASTRTSRDEQFF.

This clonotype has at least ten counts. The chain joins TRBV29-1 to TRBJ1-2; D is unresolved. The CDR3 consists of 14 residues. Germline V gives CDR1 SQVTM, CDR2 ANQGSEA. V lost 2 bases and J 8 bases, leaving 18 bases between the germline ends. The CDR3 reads CSVEKHRESGGYTF. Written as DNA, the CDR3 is TGCAGCGTTGAAAAACACCGGGAATCTGGAGGCTACACCTTC.

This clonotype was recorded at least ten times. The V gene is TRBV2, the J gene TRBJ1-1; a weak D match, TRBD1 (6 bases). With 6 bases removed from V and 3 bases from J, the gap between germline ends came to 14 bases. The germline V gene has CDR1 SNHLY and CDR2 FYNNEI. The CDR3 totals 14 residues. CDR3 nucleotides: TGTGCCAGCAGCTACAGTAGGGGGGACACTGAAGCTTTCTTT. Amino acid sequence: CASSYSRGDTEAFF.

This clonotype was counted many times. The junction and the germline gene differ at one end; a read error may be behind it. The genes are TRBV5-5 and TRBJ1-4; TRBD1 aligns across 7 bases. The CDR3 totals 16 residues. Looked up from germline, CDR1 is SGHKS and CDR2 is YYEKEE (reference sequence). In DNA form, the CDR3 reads TGTGCCAGCAGCCCAATCGCGACAGGGACTATTGAAAAACTGTTTTTT. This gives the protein CASSPIATGTIEKLFF.

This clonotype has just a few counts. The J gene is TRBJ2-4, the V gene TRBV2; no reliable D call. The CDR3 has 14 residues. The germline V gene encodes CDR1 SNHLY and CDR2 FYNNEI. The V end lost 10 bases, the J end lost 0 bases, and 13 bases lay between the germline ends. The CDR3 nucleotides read TGTGCCACCAGAGCGACCTCAGCCAAAAACATTCAGTACTTC. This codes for CATRATSAKNIQYF.

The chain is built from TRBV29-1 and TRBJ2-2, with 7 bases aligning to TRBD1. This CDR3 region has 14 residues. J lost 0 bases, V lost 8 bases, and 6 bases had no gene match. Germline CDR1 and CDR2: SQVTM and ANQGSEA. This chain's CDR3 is CSHSGTANTGELFF. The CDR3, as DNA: TGCAGCCATTCCGGGACAGCGAACACCGGGGAGCTGTTTTTT.

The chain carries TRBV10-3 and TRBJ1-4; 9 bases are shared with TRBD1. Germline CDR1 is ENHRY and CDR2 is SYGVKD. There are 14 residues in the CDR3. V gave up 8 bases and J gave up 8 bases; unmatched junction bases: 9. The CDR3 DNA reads TGTGCCATCGGTCCGGGACAGGGTGGGGAAAAACTGTTTTTT. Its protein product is CAIGPGQGGEKLFF.

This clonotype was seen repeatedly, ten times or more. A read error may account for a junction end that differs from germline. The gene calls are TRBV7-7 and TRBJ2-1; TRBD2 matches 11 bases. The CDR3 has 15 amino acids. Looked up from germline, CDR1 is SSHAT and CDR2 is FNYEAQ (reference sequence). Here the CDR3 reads CASSIAGGGYNEQFF. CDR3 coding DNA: TGTGCCAGCAGCATAGCGGGGGGGGGGTACAATGAGCAGTTCTTC.

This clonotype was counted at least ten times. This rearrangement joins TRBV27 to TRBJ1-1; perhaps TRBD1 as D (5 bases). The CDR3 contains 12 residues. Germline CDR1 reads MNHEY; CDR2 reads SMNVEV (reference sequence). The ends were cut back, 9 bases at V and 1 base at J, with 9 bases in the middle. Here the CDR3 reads CASRQRNTEAFF. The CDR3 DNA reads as TGTGCCAGTCGACAGAGGAACACTGAAGCTTTCTTT.

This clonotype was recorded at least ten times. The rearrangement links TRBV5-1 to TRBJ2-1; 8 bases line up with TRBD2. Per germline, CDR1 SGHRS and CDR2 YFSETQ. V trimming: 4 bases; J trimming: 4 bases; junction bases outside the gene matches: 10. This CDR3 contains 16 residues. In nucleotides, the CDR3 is TGCGCCAGCAGCCTGCCCACGGGACTAGTTTACAATGAGCAGTTCTTC. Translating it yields CASSLPTGLVYNEQFF.

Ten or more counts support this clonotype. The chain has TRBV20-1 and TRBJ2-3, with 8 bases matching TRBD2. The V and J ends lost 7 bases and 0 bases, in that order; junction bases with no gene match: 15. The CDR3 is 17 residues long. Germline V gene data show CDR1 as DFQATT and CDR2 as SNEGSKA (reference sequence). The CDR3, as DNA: TGCAGTGGTACCCCGCCGGGGGGGCCCTCTAGCACAGATACGCAGTATTTT. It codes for CSGTPPGGPSSTDTQYF.

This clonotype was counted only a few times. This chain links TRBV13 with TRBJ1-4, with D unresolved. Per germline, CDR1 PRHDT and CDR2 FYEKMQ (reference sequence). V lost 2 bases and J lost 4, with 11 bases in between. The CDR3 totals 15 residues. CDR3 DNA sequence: TGTGCCAGCAGCTTACGACGTTGGAGTAATGAAAAACTGTTTTTT. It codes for CASSLRRWSNEKLFF.

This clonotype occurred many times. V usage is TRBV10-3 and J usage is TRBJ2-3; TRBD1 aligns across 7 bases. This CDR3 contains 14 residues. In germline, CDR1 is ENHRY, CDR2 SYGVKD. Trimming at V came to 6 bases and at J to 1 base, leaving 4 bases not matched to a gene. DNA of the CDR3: TGTGCCATCAGAGGGGACAGCCGCACAGATACGCAGTATTTT. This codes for CAIRGDSRTDTQYF.

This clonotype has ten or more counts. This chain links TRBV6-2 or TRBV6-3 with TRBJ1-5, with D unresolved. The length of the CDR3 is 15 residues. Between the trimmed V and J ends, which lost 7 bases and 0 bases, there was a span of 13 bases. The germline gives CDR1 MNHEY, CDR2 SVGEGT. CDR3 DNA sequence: TGTGCCAGCAATCCGGGCTGGGGTAGCAATCAGCCCCAGCATTTT. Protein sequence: CASNPGWGSNQPQHF.

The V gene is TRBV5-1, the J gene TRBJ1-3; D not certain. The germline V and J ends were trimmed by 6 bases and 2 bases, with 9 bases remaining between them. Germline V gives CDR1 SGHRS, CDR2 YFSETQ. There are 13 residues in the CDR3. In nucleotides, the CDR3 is TGCGCCAGCATGGGAGTAGCTGGAAACACCATATATTTT. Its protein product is CASMGVAGNTIYF. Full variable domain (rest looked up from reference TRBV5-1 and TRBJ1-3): KAGVTQTPRYLIKTRGQQVTLSCSPISGHRSVSWYQQTPGQGLQFLFEYFSETQRNKGNFPGRFSGRQFSNSRSEMNVSTLELGDSALYLCASMGVAGNTIYFGEGSWLTVV.

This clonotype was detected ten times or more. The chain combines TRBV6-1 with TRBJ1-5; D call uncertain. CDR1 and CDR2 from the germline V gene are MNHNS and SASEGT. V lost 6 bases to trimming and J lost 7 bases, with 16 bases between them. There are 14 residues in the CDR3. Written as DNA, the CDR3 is TGTGCCAGCAGCGAACCGCGGGGAGCACAGCCCCAGCATTTT. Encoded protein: CASSEPRGAQPQHF.

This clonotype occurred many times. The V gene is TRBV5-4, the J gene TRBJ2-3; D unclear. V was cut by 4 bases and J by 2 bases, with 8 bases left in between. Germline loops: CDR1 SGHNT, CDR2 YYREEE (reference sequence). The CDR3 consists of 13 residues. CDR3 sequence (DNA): TGTGCCAGCAGCCCTTCGAACACAGATACGCAGTATTTT. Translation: CASSPSNTDTQYF.

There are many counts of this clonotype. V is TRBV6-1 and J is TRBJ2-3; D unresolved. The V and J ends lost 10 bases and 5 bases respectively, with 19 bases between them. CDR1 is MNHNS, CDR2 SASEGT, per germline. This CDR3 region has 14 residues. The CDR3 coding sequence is TGTGCCACGCTAATCCATCTCGTCGGAGATACGCAGTATTTT. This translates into CATLIHLVGDTQYF.